These 28 T cell receptor beta chains were sequenced from one sample in a study of T cells in localized non-small cell lung cancer. TCRdb keeps only in-frame clones here, not all; method: immunoSEQ multiplex PCR. The sample includes roughly 1,400 clones, 30% to 40% of them seen just once. The sample here was normal lung tissue next to the tumor, taken before any cancer treatment. The receptors stem from a man between 35 and 75 years old with stage I lung adenocarcinoma.

The chain links TRBV6-8 to TRBJ1-2; 8 bases are a match to TRBD1. Germline values: CDR1 MNHGY, CDR2 SAAAGT. Trimming cost V 4 bases and J 2 bases; bases outside gene matches: 9. The CDR3 spans 16 residues. As DNA, the CDR3 is TGTGCCAGCAGTTCCTGGGGGGGACAGGCGAACTATGGCTACACCTTC. Translating gives CASSSWGGQANYGYTF.

With regard to this clone: A read error may account for a junction end that differs from germline. The V and J genes are TRBV6-8 and TRBJ2-7, with 8 bases identical to TRBD2. The CDR3 runs 16 residues. Looked up from germline, CDR1 is MNHGY and CDR2 is SAAAGT. This chain's CDR3 is CAISKVAGQTTYEQYF. For the CDR3, the DNA is TGTGCCATCAGTAAGGTAGCGGGACAAACTACCTACGAGCAGTACTTC.

This chain's CDR3 is CASSKGTGELFF. CDR3 DNA sequence: TGTGCCAGCAGTAAGGGCACCGGGGAGCTGTTTTTT. V gene TRBV9 combines with J gene TRBJ2-2; no clear D gene. The CDR3 covers 12 residues. V was cut by 5 bases and J by 4 bases, with 6 bases left in between. Germline CDR1 and CDR2: SGDLS and YYNGEE.

In its sample, this clone was seen a few times. The chain has TRBV11-3 and TRBJ1-4; D remains unclear. The V and J ends lost 6 bases and 6 bases respectively, with 14 bases between them. The germline V gene encodes CDR1 SGHNT and CDR2 YENEEA. This CDR3 is 14 amino acids long. DNA of the CDR3: TGTGCCAGCAGTTCGGGATCCTGGGATGAAAAACTGTTTTTT. It codes for CASSSGSWDEKLFF.

A single count supports this clone. V and J are TRBV19 and TRBJ2-7; D is tentatively TRBD1 or TRBD2 (6 bases each). This CDR3 contains 15 residues. Trimming took 5 bases from V and 0 from J, leaving 14 bases between them. Germline V gene lookup returns CDR1 LNHDA and CDR2 SQIVND (reference sequence). The CDR3 region has the DNA TGTGCCAGTAGTGTGCTGGAGGGGGGCTCCTACGAGCAGTACTTC. This translates into CASSVLEGGSYEQYF.

The chain carries TRBV18 and TRBJ2-7; TRBD1 matches at 10 bases. CDR1 and CDR2 (germline): KGHSH, LQKENI. This CDR3 region has 14 residues. The V and J ends lost 3 bases and 8 bases, in that order; junction bases with no gene match: 7. The CDR3 here is CASSPGTGAMKQYF. The CDR3, as DNA: TGTGCCAGCTCACCCGGGACAGGGGCAATGAAGCAGTACTTC.

This clone occurred a few times. V and J are TRBV28 and TRBJ1-4, with D tentatively TRBD1 (5 bases). The CDR3 extends over 14 amino acids. From germline, CDR1 is MDHEN and CDR2 SYDVKM. V was trimmed by 5 bases and J by 12 bases, leaving 19 bases between them. CDR3 protein: CASSRLPQGFELFF. DNA of the CDR3: TGTGCCAGCAGTCGATTGCCCCAGGGTTTTGAACTGTTTTTT.

The J gene is TRBJ1-1, the V gene TRBV28, with D perhaps matching TRBD1 (5 bases). Germline V gives CDR1 MDHEN, CDR2 SYDVKM. This CDR3 has 14 residues. With 8 bases removed from V and 1 base from J, the gap between germline ends came to 14 bases. CDR3 nucleotides: TGTGCCAGCGGTCTGCGACAGAGGAACACTGAAGCTTTCTTT. Its protein is CASGLRQRNTEAFF.

This clone was recorded only once. The chain has TRBV11-3 and TRBJ1-2; no clear D. V was pared by 4 bases and J by 3 bases, with 15 bases between. Germline CDR1 reads SGHNT; CDR2 reads YENEEA. The CDR3 consists of 15 residues. The CDR3 DNA is TGTGCCAGCAGCTCGAATATGATAGATGACTATGGCTACACCTTC. Translation gives CASSSNMIDDYGYTF.

J is TRBJ2-3 and V is TRBV6-8, with D possibly being TRBD1 or TRBD2 (5 bases each). Germline V gene data show CDR1 as MNHGY and CDR2 as SAAAGT. This CDR3 spans 15 amino acids. Trimming removed 2 bases from V and 8 bases from J, with 17 bases in between. This chain's CDR3 is CASSYGGATAGTQYF. CDR3 sequence (DNA): TGTGCCAGCAGTTACGGGGGAGCCACGGCTGGTACGCAGTATTTT.

The rearrangement joins TRBV1 to TRBJ1-4; the table gives TRBD1 as D, unverified against the DNA. TRBV1 is a pseudogene segment. CDR3 size: 15 residues. CDR3 nucleotides: TGCGCCAGCAGTTCACAGGGGATCGCGCGTGAGAAACTGTTTTTT. This encodes CASSSQGIAREKLFF.

V and J are TRBV15 and TRBJ1-3; perhaps TRBD1 as D (5 bases). The CDR3 has 15 residues. CDR1 and CDR2 from the germline V gene are LNHNV and YYDKDF (reference sequence). V lost 5 bases and J 1 base, leaving 12 bases between the germline ends. CDR3 in DNA: TGTGCCACCAGCGCTAGCGGGGGTTCTGGAAACACCATATATTTT. This translates into CATSASGGSGNTIYF.

This chain links TRBV30 with TRBJ2-1; TRBD2 matches at 9 bases. Germline CDR1 and CDR2: GTSNPN and SVGIG (reference sequence). Trimming cost V 2 bases and J 15 bases; bases outside gene matches: 11. This CDR3 comprises 13 residues. This CDR3 is CAWSTSTSGQRFF. The CDR3 bases are TGTGCCTGGAGTACCTCGACTAGCGGCCAGAGGTTCTTC.

The sample holds a few counts of this clone. The rearrangement uses TRBV7-6 and TRBJ2-6; D is ambiguous. Trimming took off 3 bases at V and 0 bases at J, with 6 bases between the two ends. The CDR3 has 15 residues. CDR1 and CDR2 from the germline V gene are SGHVS and FNYEAQ. CDR3 loop: CASSFSGSGANVLTF. CDR3 coding DNA: TGTGCCAGCAGCTTTTCGGGCTCTGGGGCCAACGTCCTGACTTTC.

The chain joins TRBV5-1 to TRBJ2-5, with 7 bases aligning to TRBD1. Germline CDR1 reads SGHRS; CDR2 reads YFSETQ. Losses at the gene ends were 4 bases for V and 4 bases for J; bases not matched to a gene: 16. The CDR3 is 17 residues long. The CDR3 region has the DNA TGCGCCAGCAGCCCCTTTCAGGGACAGCCGCGTGGAGAGACCCAGTACTTC. Its protein is CASSPFQGQPRGETQYF.

This clone is labeled large. This chain links TRBV9 with TRBJ2-2; D unresolved. The germline V gene encodes CDR1 SGDLS and CDR2 YYNGEE. Trimming pared 6 bases from V and 4 bases from J, leaving 10 bases between. The CDR3 is made up of 13 amino acids. CDR3 DNA: TGTGCCAGCACCGAATCCAGCACCGGGGAGCTGTTTTTT. Protein sequence: CASTESSTGELFF.

In this sample, this clone turned up a few times. The V and J genes are TRBV16 and TRBJ1-4; D ambiguous. V lost 1 base, J lost 0 bases, and 15 bases lay in between. Germline V lookup: CDR1 KGHSY, CDR2 FQNENV. The CDR3 is 18 amino acids. CDR3 region: CASSQFPAEYATNEKLFF. The CDR3 coding sequence is TGTGCCAGCAGCCAATTCCCGGCAGAGTATGCAACTAATGAAAAACTGTTTTTT.

Within the sample, this clone is medium-sized. The rearrangement joins TRBV13 to TRBJ2-5, with D possibly being TRBD1 or TRBD2 (5 bases each). Germline V gene sequence: CDR1 PRHDT, CDR2 FYEKMQ (reference sequence). The CDR3 has 17 residues. The V end was cut by 0 bases, the J end by 4 bases, with 18 bases between. In DNA form, the CDR3 reads TGTGCCAGCAGCTTAGGCGAGACAGTACTCGGAGGAGAGACCCAGTACTTC. It yields the protein CASSLGETVLGGETQYF.

The chain couples TRBV6-8 to TRBJ2-7; D assignment may be TRBD1 or TRBD2 (5 bases each). The V gene lost 8 bases and the J gene lost 3 bases, with 17 bases spanning the gap. This CDR3 spans 14 amino acids. Germline-derived CDR1 and CDR2 are MNHGY and SAAAGT. CDR3 DNA sequence: TGTGCCAGCGGAGGTAGGGGCACCAGCTACGAGCAGTACTTC. Translated: CASGGRGTSYEQYF.

By share, this clone counts as large. V usage is TRBV28 and J usage is TRBJ2-2; unclear D gene. Germline V gene lookup returns CDR1 MDHEN and CDR2 SYDVKM. V was clipped by 8 bases and J by 0 bases, with 10 bases between them. This CDR3 has 14 residues. The CDR3 loop is CASGRIANTGELFF. CDR3 sequence (DNA): TGTGCCAGCGGGCGTATCGCGAACACCGGGGAGCTGTTTTTT.

The rearrangement uses TRBV10-2 and TRBJ2-1; TRBD2 matches 8 bases. Trimming took 3 bases from V and 0 from J; bases not matched to a gene: 4. The V gene's germline CDR1 is WSHSY and CDR2 SAAADI. CDR3 size: 16 residues. CDR3 residues: CASSDPRGASYNEQFF. CDR3 sequence (DNA): TGCGCCAGCAGTGACCCGCGGGGGGCCTCCTACAATGAGCAGTTCTTC.

The genes are TRBV29-1 and TRBJ2-1; D uncertain. V dropped 5 bases and J dropped 8 bases, with 19 bases sitting between them. The germline V gene has CDR1 SQVTM and CDR2 ANQGSEA. The CDR3 sequence is 14 residues long. CDR3 sequence (DNA): TGCAGCGTTCCGTCTACGATCCCCCCACATGAGCAGTTCTTC. Protein: CSVPSTIPPHEQFF.

This clone is medium-sized within its sample. CDR3 nucleotides: TGTGCCAGCAGCAACGGGCCGGGGGCGGACATTCAGTACTTC. Its protein is CASSNGPGADIQYF. This chain links TRBV9 with TRBJ2-4; D assignment may be TRBD1 or TRBD2 (6 bases each). Germline V CDR1 and CDR2: SGDLS, YYNGEE. The CDR3 is made up of 14 amino acids. The V end was cut by 4 bases, the J end by 8 bases, with 16 bases between.

This sequence joins TRBV19 and TRBJ1-5; D is unclear. V lost 3 bases to trimming and J lost 5 bases, with 14 bases between them. Germline lookup yields CDR1 LNHDA and CDR2 SQIVND (reference sequence). This CDR3 contains 15 residues. The CDR3 reads CASSMRREKYQPQHF. As DNA, the CDR3 is TGTGCCAGTAGTATGAGAAGGGAAAAGTATCAGCCCCAGCATTTT.

V usage is TRBV19 and J usage is TRBJ2-1, with 7 bases lining up with TRBD2. The CDR3 spans 14 residues. Germline CDR1 is LNHDA and CDR2 is SQIVND (reference sequence). V gave up 8 bases and J gave up 2 bases; unmatched junction bases: 6. In DNA, the CDR3 is TGTGCCAGTGCAAGAACTAGCGCCTACAATGAGCAGTTCTTC. Residues: CASARTSAYNEQFF.

This clone was detected a few times. V is TRBV11-3 and J is TRBJ2-7, with 14 bases fitting TRBD2. Germline-derived CDR1 and CDR2 are SGHNT and YENEEA. The CDR3 loop spans 16 amino acids. Trimming cost V 5 bases and J 2 bases; bases outside gene matches: 5. CDR3 bases: TGTGCCAGCAGCCCGCGGACTAGCGGGGGGACCTACGAGCAGTACTTC. Its protein product is CASSPRTSGGTYEQYF. The complete variable domain, with remaining parts taken from reference TRBV11-3 and TRBJ2-7, reads EAGVVQSPRYKIIEKKQPVAFWCNPISGHNTLYWYLQNLGQGPELLIRYENEEAVDDSQLPKDRFSAERLKGVDSTLKIQPAELGDSAVYLCASSPRTSGGTYEQYFGPGTRLTVT.

This chain connects TRBV30 to TRBJ2-4; D might be TRBD2 (5 bases). The V end was cut by 4 bases, the J end by 6 bases, with 13 bases between. The germline CDR1 and CDR2 sequences are GTSNPN and SVGIG (reference sequence). The CDR3 consists of 13 residues. In DNA form, the CDR3 reads TGTGCCTGGAAGGACTGGGCAGTAAACATTCAGTACTTC. Its translation is CAWKDWAVNIQYF.

V is TRBV28 and J is TRBJ1-2, with D maybe TRBD1 (6 bases). The V end was cut by 9 bases, the J end by 3 bases, with 20 bases between. CDR1 MDHEN and CDR2 SYDVKM come from the germline V gene. This CDR3 region has 15 residues. This CDR3 reads CASTGHEIFYYGYTF. CDR3 bases: TGTGCCAGTACAGGGCACGAAATATTCTACTATGGCTACACCTTC.